This T cell receptor beta chain emerged from a study of cytomegalovirus exposure and HLA in healthy donors. General study points: Highest at DRB1 and lowest at HLA-C, TCR association rates differed among HLA loci in a later analysis. Presence/absence analyses took donor sequencing depth as roughly uniform. For most subjects, TCR beta sequences were reported to predict HLA-A and HLA-B alleles with accuracy.

V lost 4 bases, J lost 7 bases, and 6 bases stayed unmatched. Germline-derived CDR1 and CDR2 are SGHDT and YYEEEE. The CDR3 runs to 15 residues. PCR amplification relied on 60 Vbeta primers (plus 13 Jbeta primers). Only in-frame clones appear in the TCRdb table, and some are missing; sequencing was by immunoSEQ multiplex PCR. Here the sample spans 120,000 to 150,000 clones, about 76% being singletons. With regard to this clone: Its antigen is unidentified.

Sequencing was done on a sample of PBMCs. The clonotype comes from a female donor in good health and CMV-seronegative. This rearrangement joins TRBV5-6 to TRBJ1-6; 9 bases agree with TRBD1. CDR3 in amino acids: CASSPDTGGNSPLHF. Written as DNA, the CDR3 is TGTGCCAGCAGCCCAGACACAGGGGGCAATTCACCCCTCCACTTT.